This entry describes one T cell receptor beta chain. Bone marrow was sampled from every patient at the time of active disease. The data originate from a study of read filtering for tumor transcriptome and immune sequencing. Study-level background: Among patients, roughly 17 were male and more than 11 female, aged about 47 to 80 (mean roughly 63). Transcriptome libraries were built from DNase-treated RNA. By R-ISS, stages I, II and III held about 8, 15 and 7 patients.

Germline CDR1 reads KGHSH; CDR2 reads LQKENI. The CDR3 runs to 17 residues. Deletions cut 5 bases from V and 3 bases from J, with 21 bases between. Molecular barcoded adaptors covering alpha/delta and beta/gamma chains were used on approximately 400 ng RNA. From the reads, TCRdb called clonotypes with MiXCR, one entry per CDR3 protein. Here the sample spans tens of thousands of distinct CDR3 sequences, about 20% being singletons. This receptor was taken from a donor aged 40 or older with multiple myeloma. Sequencing was done on a sample of a population of CD138-negative cells sorted from bone marrow. The chain couples TRBV18 to TRBJ2-3; TRBD2 might be the D (5 bases). The CDR3 coding sequence is TGTGCCAGCTCAACCAGGTCCAGCCGAGGGAGTACAGATACGCAGTATTTT. The encoded protein is CASSTRSSRGSTDTQYF.